These 24 T cell receptor beta chains were all obtained from the same sample, sequenced in a study of read filtering for tumor transcriptome and immune sequencing. This library used around 400 ng RNA and molecular barcoded adaptors spanning alpha/delta and beta/gamma chains. TCRdb called the reads again in MiXCR, with one record for every CDR3 protein. Of 37,000 or so distinct CDR3 sequences listed, roughly an eighth are singletons. The material sequenced was a population of CD138-negative cells sorted from bone marrow. The receptors shown here come from a donor at least 40 years old with multiple myeloma.

This clonotype came up a few times. A much larger clone sits a single nucleotide away, making a read error possible. Here the CDR3 reads CSALAPRRTQYF. CDR3 sequence (DNA): TGCAGCGCATTAGCGCCCCGGCGGACCCAGTACTTC. This chain links TRBV29-1 with TRBJ2-5; TRBD2 might be the D (5 bases). The CDR3 length is 12 residues. CDR1 and CDR2 (germline): SQVTM, ANQGSEA. V shed 7 bases and J shed 7 bases, with 16 bases lying between them.

This clonotype was detected many times. The chain is built from TRBV7-9 and TRBJ1-4; a weak D match, TRBD1 (6 bases). This CDR3 region has 13 residues. V was shortened by 6 bases and J by 5 bases, with 10 bases between the two germline ends. Per germline, CDR1 SEHNR and CDR2 FQNEAQ (reference sequence). CDR3 bases: TGTGCCAGCAGAACAACAGGGAATGAAAAACTGTTTTTT. Residues: CASRTTGNEKLFF.

This clonotype occurred many times. The genes are TRBV2 and TRBJ2-1, with no clear D. The CDR3 runs 15 residues. Deletions cut 1 base from V and 4 bases from J, with 11 bases between. From germline, CDR1 is SNHLY and CDR2 FYNNEI. This CDR3 reads CASSEGARKYNEQFF. In DNA form, the CDR3 reads TGTGCCAGCAGTGAAGGGGCGAGGAAGTACAATGAGCAGTTCTTC.

Concerning this clonotype: Given a much more abundant clone one base away, this may be a read error. The chain recombines TRBV27 with TRBJ2-1, with TRBD1 as a possible D gene (5 bases). The germline V gene has CDR1 MNHEY and CDR2 SMNVEV (reference sequence). The length of the CDR3 is 13 residues. The CDR3: CASSEQGYNERFF. The CDR3 nucleotides are TGTGCCAGCAGTGAGCAGGGTTACAATGAGCGGTTCTTC.

In regard to this clonotype: A much larger clone lies one base from this, so it may be a read error. The chain employs TRBV28 and TRBJ2-3; D is uncertain. Germline CDR1 is MDHEN and CDR2 is SYDVKM. This CDR3 comprises 12 residues. Trimming left V 3 bases short and J 8 bases short, with 9 bases between. The CDR3 loop is CASSFVSGTQYF. The CDR3 coding sequence is TGTGCCAGCAGTTTCGTTTCGGGTACGCAGTATTTT.

This clonotype was counted many times. J is TRBJ2-1 and V is TRBV6-2 or TRBV6-3, with 10 bases aligning to TRBD2. The V and J ends lost 7 bases and 6 bases, in that order; junction bases with no gene match: 9. Germline lookup yields CDR1 MNHEY and CDR2 SVGEGT. The CDR3 totals 15 residues. CDR3 protein: CASTSLAGEVNEQFF. The CDR3 nucleotides are TGTGCCAGCACCTCCCTAGCGGGAGAGGTCAATGAGCAGTTCTTC.

The table lists this clonotype with many counts. The chain combines TRBV7-2 with TRBJ2-1; the match to TRBD2 covers 12 bases. The CDR3 spans 18 residues. Per the germline V gene, CDR1 is SGHTA and CDR2 is FQGNSA. With V trimmed by 4 bases and J by 3 bases, 10 bases remained unmatched. CDR3 amino acids: CASSSSGTSGYNYNEQFF. CDR3 in DNA: TGTGCCAGCAGCTCCTCCGGGACTAGCGGGTATAACTACAATGAGCAGTTCTTC.

The chain has TRBV3-1 and TRBJ2-3, with 13 positions matching TRBD2. Germline CDR1 is LGHDT and CDR2 is YNNKEL (reference sequence). The length of the CDR3 is 15 residues. Germline trimming cut 8 bases from V and 3 bases from J; bases unmatched to any gene: 5. The CDR3 DNA reads as TGTGCCAGCGGAATACTAGCGGGAGGGACAGATACGCAGTATTTT. Amino acids: CASGILAGGTDTQYF.

This clonotype was picked up many times. The chain carries TRBV29-1 and TRBJ2-1; 7 bases are shared with TRBD1. The CDR3 loop spans 14 amino acids. V shed 1 base and J 6 bases; nucleotides not matched to a gene: 6. The germline gives CDR1 SQVTM, CDR2 ANQGSEA. Written as DNA, the CDR3 is TGCAGCGTTGAAGCGGGACAGCGTGTCAATGAGCAGTTCTTC. As protein: CSVEAGQRVNEQFF.

The chain uses TRBV23-1 and TRBJ1-1; D is unclear. TRBV23-1 is an ORF for which the function is uncertain. The CDR3 sequence is 13 residues long. The V and J ends lost 3 bases and 2 bases respectively, with 7 bases between them. The CDR3, as DNA: TGCGCCAGCAGTCAGATAGGAAACACTGAAGCTTTCTTT. Translation gives CASSQIGNTEAFF.

The table lists this clonotype with many counts. This chain links TRBV20-1 with TRBJ2-3; D is tentatively TRBD1 or TRBD2 (6 bases each). Germline V gives CDR1 DFQATT, CDR2 SNEGSKA (reference sequence). V dropped 6 bases and J dropped 2 bases, with 18 bases sitting between them. The CDR3 length is 15 residues. CDR3 region: CSASPRGGDTDTQYF. CDR3 in DNA: TGCAGTGCAAGCCCCAGGGGCGGGGACACAGATACGCAGTATTTT.

This clonotype was picked up many times. The V gene is TRBV5-1, the J gene TRBJ2-7; 8 positions agree with TRBD1. Per germline, CDR1 SGHRS and CDR2 YFSETQ. This CDR3 is built from 14 residues. Germline trimming cut 2 bases from V and 2 bases from J; bases unmatched to any gene: 3. The CDR3 sequence: CASSFMDRAYEQYF. CDR3 in DNA: TGCGCCAGCAGCTTTATGGACAGGGCCTACGAGCAGTACTTC.

This clonotype was seen many times. V is TRBV28 and J is TRBJ2-7; D gene unclear. Trimming removed 8 bases at V and 2 bases at J, with 13 bases between. The CDR3 extends over 13 amino acids. Germline V gives CDR1 MDHEN, CDR2 SYDVKM. The CDR3 spells CASRPRIPYEQYF. The CDR3 region has the DNA TGTGCCAGCCGTCCCCGGATACCCTACGAGCAGTACTTC. Filled out from reference TRBV28 and TRBJ2-7, the complete variable domain reads DVKVTQSSRYLVKRTGEKVFLECVQDMDHENMFWYRQDPGLGLRLIYFSYDVKMKEKGDIPEGYSVSREKKERFSLILESASTNQTSMYLCASRPRIPYEQYFGPGTRLTVT.

With regard to this clonotype: Just one base apart from a much larger clone, this may be a read error. The gene calls are TRBV11-2 and TRBJ2-1; D is uncertain. Germline CDR1 SGHAT, CDR2 FQNNGV. CDR3 size: 12 residues. The ends were cut back, 1 base at V and 9 bases at J, with 7 bases in the middle. CDR3 sequence: CASSLGSGEQFF. DNA of the CDR3: TGTGCCAGCAGCTTAGGGTCAGGTGAGCAGTTCTTC.

This clonotype was observed many times. V gene TRBV7-9 combines with J gene TRBJ2-7, with D uncertain. The V gene's germline CDR1 is SEHNR and CDR2 FQNEAQ (reference sequence). The CDR3 consists of 11 residues. Trimming removed 5 bases from V and 7 bases from J, with 9 bases in between. CDR3: CASSGTGEQYF. CDR3 in DNA: TGTGCCAGCAGCGGAACCGGGGAGCAGTACTTC. Drawing the rest from reference TRBV7-9 and TRBJ2-7, the complete variable domain is DTGVSQNPRHKITKRGQNVTFRCDPISEHNRLYWYRQTLGQGPEFLTYFQNEAQLEKSRLLSDRFSAERPKGSFSTLEIQRTEQGDSAMYLCASSGTGEQYFGPGTRLTVT.

This clonotype has ten or more counts. The J gene is TRBJ2-1, the V gene TRBV20-1, with TRBD2 matching over 11 bases. V lost 4 bases, J lost 5 bases, and 4 bases stayed unmatched. This CDR3 has 14 amino acids. Per germline, CDR1 DFQATT and CDR2 SNEGSKA (reference sequence). CDR3 amino acids: CSATGTSGNNEQFF. The CDR3 region has the DNA TGCAGTGCTACCGGGACTAGCGGCAACAATGAGCAGTTCTTC.

This clonotype was seen ten or more times. V and J are TRBV5-4 and TRBJ2-1; 13 bases align to TRBD2. CDR1 is SGHNT and CDR2 is YYREEE in the germline V gene (reference sequence). V lost 3 bases to trimming and J lost 9 bases; unmatched junction nucleotides: 6. The CDR3 consists of 15 residues. CDR3 DNA: TGTGCCAGCAGCTCCGGGACTAGCGGGATAAGTGAGCAGTTCTTC. Translation: CASSSGTSGISEQFF.

This clonotype has a count of ten or more. The CDR3 sequence: CASSLKTGQGHNEQFF. The CDR3 DNA follows: TGTGCCAGCAGTTTAAAGACGGGACAGGGGCACAATGAGCAGTTCTTC. The V call is TRBV27, the J call TRBJ2-1, with 10 bases that match TRBD1. Per germline, CDR1 MNHEY and CDR2 SMNVEV (reference sequence). The CDR3 is 16 residues long. V trimming: 2 bases; J trimming: 5 bases; junction bases outside the gene matches: 6.

This clonotype was seen many times. The chain employs TRBV19 and TRBJ2-5; TRBD2 matches at 15 bases. Germline V gene sequence: CDR1 LNHDA, CDR2 SQIVND (reference sequence). CDR3 length: 15 amino acids. The trim removed 9 bases at V and 5 bases at J, leaving 7 bases unmatched. CDR3 in amino acids: CASGLAGGPQETQYF. The CDR3 coding sequence is TGTGCCAGCGGACTAGCGGGAGGGCCCCAGGAGACCCAGTACTTC.

By its share, this clonotype is medium-sized. The J gene is TRBJ2-1, the V gene TRBV24-1; D unclear. V lost 1 base, J lost 6 bases, and 12 bases lay in between. CDR1 and CDR2 from the germline V gene are KGHDR and SFDVKD. CDR3 length equals 15 residues. CDR3 sequence (DNA): TGTGCCACCAGTGATTTCCGCAGCCTTATCAATGAGCAGTTCTTC. Translation: CATSDFRSLINEQFF.

The table lists this clonotype with a few counts. A much bigger clone sits one base away, suggesting this may be a read error. V gene TRBV5-1 combines with J gene TRBJ2-3; 7 bases align to TRBD2. The CDR3 consists of 13 residues. Germline V lookup: CDR1 SGHRS, CDR2 YFSETQ. Trimming took 0 bases from V and 8 from J; bases not matched to a gene: 3. CDR3 amino acids: CASSLDAGVTQYF. CDR3 bases: TGCGCCAGCAGCTTGGATGCGGGAGTTACGCAGTATTTT.

V and J are TRBV7-9 and TRBJ2-1; TRBD2 matches at 11 bases. The trim removed 8 bases at V and 4 bases at J, leaving 10 bases unmatched. The CDR3 is made up of 16 amino acids. Germline V gene sequence: CDR1 SEHNR, CDR2 FQNEAQ (reference sequence). DNA of the CDR3: TGTGCCAGCTTGGAGACTAGCGGGGAGAATTACAATGAGCAGTTCTTC. Translating it yields CASLETSGENYNEQFF.

This clonotype was observed many times. The chain combines TRBV19 with TRBJ2-1; 12 bases line up with TRBD2. V was pared by 7 bases and J by 8 bases, with 9 bases of the junction left unmatched. Looked up from germline, CDR1 is LNHDA and CDR2 is SQIVND (reference sequence). The CDR3 is made up of 15 amino acids. DNA of the CDR3: TGTGCCAGTACTTCGACTAGCGGGAGTAGGGATGAGCAGTTCTTC. Its translation is CASTSTSGSRDEQFF.

This clonotype was seen repeatedly, ten times or more. The chain combines TRBV29-1 with TRBJ2-7; 13 bases are shared with TRBD2. Germline V gives CDR1 SQVTM, CDR2 ANQGSEA. Germline trimming cut 6 bases from V and 2 bases from J; bases unmatched to any gene: 7. The CDR3 loop spans 15 amino acids. CDR3 protein: CSVAGLAGATYEQYF. The CDR3 coding sequence is TGCAGCGTGGCCGGACTAGCGGGAGCCACCTACGAGCAGTACTTC.